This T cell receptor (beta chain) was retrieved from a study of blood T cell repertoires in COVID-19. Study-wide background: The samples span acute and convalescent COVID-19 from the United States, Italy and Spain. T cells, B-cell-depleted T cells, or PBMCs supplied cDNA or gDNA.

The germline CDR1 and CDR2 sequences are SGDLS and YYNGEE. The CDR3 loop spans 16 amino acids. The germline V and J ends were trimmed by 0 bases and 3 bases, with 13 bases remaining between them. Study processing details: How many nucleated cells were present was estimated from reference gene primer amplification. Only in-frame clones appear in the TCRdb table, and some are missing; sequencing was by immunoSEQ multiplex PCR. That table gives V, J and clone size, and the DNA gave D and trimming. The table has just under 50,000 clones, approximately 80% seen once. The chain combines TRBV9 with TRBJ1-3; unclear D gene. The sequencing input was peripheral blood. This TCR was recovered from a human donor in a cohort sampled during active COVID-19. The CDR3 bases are TGTGCCAGCAGCGTAGCGAGTAGCTCCATTGGAAACACCATATATTTT. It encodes CASSVASSSIGNTIYF.